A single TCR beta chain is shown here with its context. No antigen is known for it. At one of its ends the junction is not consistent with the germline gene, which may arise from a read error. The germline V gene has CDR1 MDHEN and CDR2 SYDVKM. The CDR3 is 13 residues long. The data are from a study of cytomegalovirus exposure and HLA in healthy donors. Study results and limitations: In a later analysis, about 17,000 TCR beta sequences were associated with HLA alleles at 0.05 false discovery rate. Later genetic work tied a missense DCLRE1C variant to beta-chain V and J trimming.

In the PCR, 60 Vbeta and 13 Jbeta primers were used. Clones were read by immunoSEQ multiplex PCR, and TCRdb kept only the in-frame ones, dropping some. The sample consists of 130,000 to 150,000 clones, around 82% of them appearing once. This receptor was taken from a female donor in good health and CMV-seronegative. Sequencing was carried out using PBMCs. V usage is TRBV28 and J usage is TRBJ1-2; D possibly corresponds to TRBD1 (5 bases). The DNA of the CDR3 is TGTGCCAGCAGTGACAGTCCACACTATGGCTACCCCTTC. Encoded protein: CASSDSPHYGYPF.